This passage covers 25 T cell receptor beta chains from one sample sequenced in a study of control samples from healthy donors and cancer patients. Some clones are missing from TCRdb's copy, which holds only in-frame ones; the method was immunoSEQ multiplex PCR. This sample has some 87,000 clones, with around 83% found just once. Sequenced input: PBMCs. The receptors shown here come from a man in his 60s with head and neck cancer.

The rearrangement uses TRBV28 and TRBJ1-5; D gene unclear. The CDR3 covers 15 residues. The ends were cut back, 2 bases at V and 3 bases at J, with 11 bases in the middle. Germline lookup yields CDR1 MDHEN and CDR2 SYDVKM. This CDR3 is CASSLIGGPNQPQHF. CDR3 nucleotides: TGTGCCAGCAGTTTAATAGGTGGACCCAATCAGCCCCAGCATTTT.

This rearrangement joins TRBV6-5 to TRBJ2-7, with D tentatively TRBD2 (6 bases). Germline V gene lookup returns CDR1 MNHEY and CDR2 SVGAGI. Trimming took off 0 bases at V and 5 bases at J, with 14 bases between the two ends. This CDR3 is 15 amino acids long. The CDR3 DNA follows: TGTGCCAGCAGTTACTCTCTGGGGTGGGGGGACGAGCAGTACTTC. Its translation: CASSYSLGWGDEQYF.

In nucleotides, the CDR3 is TGTGCCAGCTCACCACGACGGGGGTACGAGCAGTACTTC. Translation gives CASSPRRGYEQYF. J is TRBJ2-7 and V is TRBV18, with a weak D call TRBD2 (6 bases). V was pared by 1 base and J by 4 bases, with 8 bases between. The CDR3 spans 13 residues. Per the germline V gene, CDR1 is KGHSH and CDR2 is LQKENI.

J is TRBJ1-2 and V is TRBV5-6; 10 nucleotides match TRBD1. The CDR3 is 16 residues long. V was clipped by 4 bases and J by 5 bases; unmatched bases: 11. The germline V gene has CDR1 SGHDT and CDR2 YYEEEE. The CDR3 reads CASSAGTGEVSYGYTF. The CDR3 nucleotides read TGTGCCAGCAGCGCCGGGACAGGGGAGGTTTCGTATGGCTACACCTTC.

The chain couples TRBV5-1 to TRBJ2-7; 14 nucleotides align to TRBD2. Germline trimming cut 4 bases from V and 3 bases from J; bases unmatched to any gene: 3. This CDR3 comprises 15 residues. The germline V gene has CDR1 SGHRS and CDR2 YFSETQ. CDR3 in DNA: TGCGCCAGCAGCGAGGGGACTAGCGGGAGCTACGAGCAGTACTTC. Translating gives CASSEGTSGSYEQYF.

This chain links TRBV24-1 with TRBJ2-1; D may match TRBD1 or TRBD2 (6 bases each). Trimming stripped 6 bases from V and 9 bases from J, with 14 bases between. The germline V gene has CDR1 KGHDR and CDR2 SFDVKD. This CDR3 is 13 amino acids long. The DNA for the CDR3 is TGTGCCACCAGTCGGAGGGGGGCGGGTGAGCAGTTCTTC. Translated: CATSRRGAGEQFF.

The V gene is TRBV6-2 or TRBV6-3, the J gene TRBJ2-1; 11 nucleotides agree with TRBD2. Germline CDR1 is MNHEY and CDR2 is SVGEGT. With 4 bases clipped from V and 5 bases from J, the junction kept 4 bases outside the gene matches. The CDR3 extends over 15 amino acids. The CDR3 here is CASSWGTSGNNEQFF. CDR3 bases: TGTGCCAGCAGTTGGGGGACTAGCGGAAACAATGAGCAGTTCTTC.

This clone was seen more than once but under ten times. V and J are TRBV6-5 and TRBJ1-6; D is possibly TRBD1 (5 bases). The CDR3 covers 13 residues. V gave up 6 bases and J gave up 5 bases, with 8 bases separating them. Germline V gene sequence: CDR1 MNHEY, CDR2 SVGAGI. In DNA, the CDR3 is TGTGCCAGCAGGGGCAGGGATAATTCACCCCTCCACTTT. Its protein is CASRGRDNSPLHF.

The V call is TRBV5-8, the J call TRBJ2-1; D is uncertain. Looked up from germline, CDR1 is SGHTS and CDR2 is YDEGEE. The CDR3 contains 16 residues. Trimming cost V 0 bases and J 0 bases, with 10 bases left between them. The CDR3 bases are TGTGCCAGCAGCTTGGCAGCCGATAGCTCCTACAATGAGCAGTTCTTC. This translates into CASSLAADSSYNEQFF.

V is TRBV19 and J is TRBJ2-1, with D possibly being TRBD1 (5 bases). The CDR3 is 16 residues long. The germline V gene has CDR1 LNHDA and CDR2 SQIVND (reference sequence). V lost 4 bases to trimming and J lost 4 bases, with 17 bases between them. DNA for the CDR3: TGTGCCAGTAGTACCTCATGGACGGCAGGGTACAATGAGCAGTTCTTC. Protein: CASSTSWTAGYNEQFF. The variable domain in full, completed from reference TRBV19 and TRBJ2-1, reads DGGITQSPKYLFRKEGQNVTLSCEQNLNHDAMYWYRQDPGQGLRLIYYSQIVNDFQKGDIAEGYSVSREKKESFPLTVTSAQKNPTAFYLCASSTSWTAGYNEQFFGPGTRLTVL.

V and J are TRBV6-6 and TRBJ2-4; no definite D call. CDR1 MNHNY and CDR2 SVGAGI come from the germline V gene (reference sequence). The CDR3 is 14 amino acids. V lost 6 bases to trimming and J lost 2 bases, with 11 bases between them. CDR3 in DNA: TGTGCCAGCAGAAGGGCAGAATCCAAAAACATTCAGTACTTC. Its protein product is CASRRAESKNIQYF.

This chain uses TRBV15 with TRBJ2-1; D perhaps matches TRBD2 (6 bases). With 0 bases removed from V and 9 bases from J, the gap between germline ends came to 18 bases. Germline loops: CDR1 LNHNV, CDR2 YYDKDF (reference sequence). The CDR3 sequence is 16 residues long. The CDR3 sequence is CATSRDPGTRGGEQFF. The CDR3 DNA follows: TGTGCCACCAGCAGAGATCCGGGCACCCGGGGAGGTGAGCAGTTCTTC.

This chain joins TRBV19 and TRBJ2-3; 11 bases match TRBD2. Germline loops: CDR1 LNHDA, CDR2 SQIVND (reference sequence). This CDR3 has 15 amino acids. V trimming: 6 bases; J trimming: 1 base; junction bases outside the gene matches: 3. The CDR3 coding sequence is TGTGCCAGTAGCCCGGGACTAGCGGGCACAGATACGCAGTATTTT. This gives the protein CASSPGLAGTDTQYF.

V gene TRBV19 combines with J gene TRBJ2-1; TRBD2 aligns across 10 bases. This CDR3 is 16 amino acids long. CDR1 and CDR2 (germline): LNHDA, SQIVND (reference sequence). With 7 bases clipped from V and 4 bases from J, the junction kept 10 bases outside the gene matches. In nucleotides, the CDR3 is TGTGCCAGTAAGGCTAGCGGGAGTGAGTCATACAATGAGCAGTTCTTC. It is translated as CASKASGSESYNEQFF.

About this clone itself: This CDR3 is also generated by other DNA sequences in the sample. The chain joins TRBV5-1 to TRBJ1-6; a possible D gene is TRBD1 (5 bases). The CDR3 has 15 amino acids. Deletions cut 0 bases from V and 11 bases from J, with 15 bases between. Germline V lookup: CDR1 SGHRS, CDR2 YFSETQ. CDR3 sequence: CASSLDGGGRTPLHF. Here the CDR3 DNA reads TGCGCCAGCAGCTTGGATGGGGGGGGTCGCACACCCCTCCACTTT.

This clone was counted a single time. The chain couples TRBV7-9 to TRBJ2-7; 12 nucleotides align to TRBD1. CDR1 is SEHNR, CDR2 FQNEAQ, per germline (reference sequence). Trimming at V came to 5 bases and at J to 5 bases, leaving 4 bases not matched to a gene. The CDR3 has 14 amino acids. The CDR3 region has the DNA TGTGCCAGCAGCCGGGACAGGGGGCACGACGAGCAGTACTTC. The encoded protein is CASSRDRGHDEQYF.

The rearrangement joins TRBV2 to TRBJ1-2; TRBD1 agrees at 11 bases. The CDR3 is 16 amino acids. V lost 6 bases to trimming and J lost 0 bases; unmatched junction nucleotides: 6. CDR1 is SNHLY, CDR2 FYNNEI, per germline. CDR3 region: CASRVPGQGANYGYTF. The CDR3 bases are TGTGCCAGCAGGGTACCGGGACAGGGGGCTAACTATGGCTACACCTTC.

The V gene is TRBV5-6, the J gene TRBJ1-2; perhaps TRBD1 as D (5 bases). CDR1 and CDR2 from the germline V gene are SGHDT and YYEEEE. Trimming shortened V by 0 bases and J by 3 bases, and 18 bases separated the two germline ends. The CDR3 totals 17 residues. The CDR3 coding sequence is TGTGCCAGCAGCTTGGGGGGACCCTCGGGTCTATACTATGGCTACACCTTC. Protein product: CASSLGGPSGLYYGYTF.

Relative to its sample, this clone is large. V and J are TRBV12-3 or TRBV12-4 and TRBJ1-2; D uncertain. The germline V and J ends were trimmed by 3 bases and 4 bases, with 9 bases remaining between them. CDR3 length equals 13 residues. CDR3 nucleotide sequence: TGTGCCAGCAGTTTTGGGGTCAGCTATGGCTACACCTTC. It translates to CASSFGVSYGYTF.

Written as DNA, the CDR3 is TGCGCCAGTTGGAAGGATTCCTACAATGAGCAGTTCTTC. The encoded protein is CASWKDSYNEQFF. The V call is TRBV10-2, the J call TRBJ2-1, with D uncertain. V lost 9 bases to trimming and J lost 1 base, with 10 bases between them. This CDR3 contains 13 residues. CDR1 and CDR2 from the germline V gene are WSHSY and SAAADI.

The CDR3 protein is CASSPRQGRGSPLHF. The CDR3 DNA reads TGTGCCAGCTCACCACGGCAGGGGCGAGGTTCACCCCTCCACTTT. The V call is TRBV18, the J call TRBJ1-6, with D maybe TRBD1 (6 bases). The CDR3 sequence is 15 residues long. Per germline, CDR1 KGHSH and CDR2 LQKENI. The germline V and J ends were trimmed by 1 base and 9 bases, with 13 bases remaining between them.

V is TRBV10-3 and J is TRBJ2-5; TRBD1 matches 9 bases. The CDR3 runs 16 residues. V trimming: 0 bases; J trimming: 2 bases; junction bases outside the gene matches: 4. The germline gives CDR1 ENHRY, CDR2 SYGVKD. The CDR3 reads CAISESNRGQQETQYF. The CDR3 DNA reads as TGTGCCATCAGTGAGTCGAACAGGGGGCAACAAGAGACCCAGTACTTC.

The chain carries TRBV19 and TRBJ2-3; 10 nucleotides agree with TRBD2. V lost 10 bases to trimming and J lost 2 bases; unmatched junction nucleotides: 15. This CDR3 is 17 amino acids long. Germline lookup yields CDR1 LNHDA and CDR2 SQIVND (reference sequence). The CDR3 protein is CATEPAGLAGVTDTQYF. As DNA, the CDR3 is TGTGCCACCGAGCCCGCGGGGCTAGCGGGAGTCACAGATACGCAGTATTTT.

The J gene is TRBJ2-1, the V gene TRBV3-1 (or the pseudogene TRBV3-2); TRBD2 aligns across 14 bases. Germline V gene data show CDR1 as LGHDT and CDR2 as YNNKEL (reference sequence). Losses at the gene ends were 3 bases for V and 2 bases for J; bases not matched to a gene: 3. The CDR3 extends over 17 amino acids. Written as DNA, the CDR3 is TGTGCCAGCAGCCATCGACTAGCGGGAGGGGCCTACAATGAGCAGTTCTTC. It specifies CASSHRLAGGAYNEQFF.

This clone was observed a few times. This sequence joins TRBV6-2 or TRBV6-3 and TRBJ2-1, with 7 bases fitting TRBD2. J gave up 6 bases and V 5 bases, and 7 bases lay outside the gene matches. This CDR3 is built from 14 residues. Germline CDR1 reads MNHEY; CDR2 reads SVGEGT. The CDR3 sequence: CASSRAGTTNEQFF. As DNA, the CDR3 is TGTGCCAGCAGTAGAGCCGGGACTACCAATGAGCAGTTCTTC.